The rows below give T cell receptor beta chains drawn from one sample of a study of T cells after yellow fever vaccination. One entry per CDR3 protein results from TCRdb running MiXCR on the 5' RACE reads. The sample has approximately 300,000 distinct CDR3 sequences; around 6.8% are singletons. The sample consisted of PBMCs, taken roughly 45 days after the first yellow fever vaccination. These receptors came from a man aged 18 to 29 who received the YFV17D yellow fever vaccine. CDR3s leave out the opening cysteine and the closing phenylalanine or tryptophan. Fields, in order: V gene, CDR3 protein.

V: TRBV29-1
CDR3: SGNRDRSFSYNEQF

V: TRBV15
CDR3: ATSRELTAYEQY

V: TRBV7-3
CDR3: ASSLRGALPGELF

V: TRBV6-2/TRBV6-3
CDR3: ASSRTGSGYGYT

V: TRBV7-9
CDR3: ASSSQRPQETQY

V: TRBV6-2/TRBV6-3
CDR3: ASSSGRVNTEAF

V: TRBV5-1
CDR3: ASGGLAGAKGTGELF

V: TRBV5-1
CDR3: ASSLQGGNSGNTIY

V: TRBV4-2
CDR3: ASSQERNIQY

V: TRBV20-1
CDR3: SASLNSWGEQY

V: TRBV5-1
CDR3: ASSLVQGLSGYT

V: TRBV7-2
CDR3: ASSKDRGYEQY

V: TRBV11-2
CDR3: ASSPTGLAGPRETQY

V: TRBV6-1
CDR3: ASSLFGLSPNAGYT

V: TRBV27
CDR3: AAATSGSYNEQF

V: TRBV7-9
CDR3: ASSQRGGSSYNEQF

V: TRBV11-2
CDR3: ASSLGTTGMIHEQY

V: TRBV24-1
CDR3: ATSDPRRGYNEQF

V: TRBV7-6
CDR3: ASSNGVTEAF

V: TRBV7-9
CDR3: ASSWGTYNEQF

V: TRBV6-2/TRBV6-3
CDR3: ASIRGTNTGELF

V: TRBV20-1
CDR3: SATFTNQPQH

V: TRBV28
CDR3: ASSFLDRTVNNEQF

V: TRBV29-1
CDR3: SVLGGGVTDTQY

V: TRBV27
CDR3: ASSLSVAPGGDTGELF

V: TRBV13
CDR3: ASSLLRLEAF

V: TRBV11-2
CDR3: ASSLPGQGLSQLNTGELF

V: TRBV20-1
CDR3: SARDSTSGGADTQY

V: TRBV12-3/TRBV12-4
CDR3: ATNSPLAPYNEQF

V: TRBV7-6
CDR3: ASSPGVAGGRGYNEQF

V: TRBV28
CDR3: ASTSPGEGWGNTIY

V: TRBV5-1
CDR3: ASSLDPPDAGNTIY

V: TRBV7-9
CDR3: ASSAGGDNEQF

V: TRBV5-4
CDR3: ASSLEETGNTEAF

V: TRBV29-1
CDR3: SVERHGADTQY

V: TRBV5-1
CDR3: ASSSGSTGELF

V: TRBV3-1
CDR3: ASSRRQGPGNTEAF

V: TRBV7-9
CDR3: ASSLGQGTQPQH

V: TRBV28
CDR3: ASSLDRWGDENTEAF

V: TRBV9
CDR3: ASSYSGVGEEQY

V: TRBV5-4
CDR3: ASSGNLGNEQF

V: TRBV27
CDR3: ASSPTLTYEQY

V: TRBV6-7
CDR3: ASSPQGQRDGETQY

V: TRBV20-1
CDR3: SARGLFEGPGEQF

V: TRBV5-1
CDR3: ASSLGGTGAYEQF

V: TRBV4-1
CDR3: ASSPNGQGNSPLH